The 17 T cell receptor beta chains listed next were all sequenced from one sample in a study of OX40 agonist ivuxolimab in advanced cancers. Clones were read by immunoSEQ multiplex PCR, and TCRdb kept only the in-frame ones, dropping some. In the table there are tens of thousands of clones, around 83% of which are singletons. This specimen consisted of CD4+ or CD8+ T cells sorted from blood, obtained in a trial of the OX40 agonist ivuxolimab. These TCRs come from an adult with an advanced solid tumor such as melanoma, head and neck, liver or kidney cancer.

The V gene is TRBV7-3, the J gene TRBJ2-3; 7 bases fit TRBD2. Germline V gene sequence: CDR1 SGHTA, CDR2 FQGTGA. The V gene end was trimmed by 5 bases and the J gene end by 0 bases; junction bases not matched to a gene: 2. This CDR3 has 14 residues. As DNA, the CDR3 is TGTGCCAGCAGCCCGGGGGGAAGCACAGATACGCAGTATTTT. Translating it yields CASSPGGSTDTQYF. Filled out from reference TRBV7-3 and TRBJ2-3, the complete variable domain reads GAGVSQTPSNKVTEKGKYVELRCDPISGHTALYWYRQSLGQGPEFLIYFQGTGAADDSGLPNDRFFAVRPEGSVSTLKIQRTERGDSAVYLCASSPGGSTDTQYFGPGTRLTVL.

This chain links TRBV14 with TRBJ2-1; D is undetermined. Trimming took off 0 bases at V and 9 bases at J, with 21 bases between the two ends. The CDR3 runs to 17 residues. Germline V gene sequence: CDR1 SGHDN, CDR2 FVKESK. As DNA, the CDR3 is TGTGCCAGCAGCCAAGATCGTGCTAGGTTTCGGTCGGCTGAGCAGTTCTTC. Translating it yields CASSQDRARFRSAEQFF.

The gene calls are TRBV7-2 and TRBJ2-3, with TRBD2 matching over 14 bases. V lost 4 bases and J lost 3; bases outside the gene matches: 3. Germline-derived CDR1 and CDR2 are SGHTA and FQGNSA. The CDR3 has 16 residues. CDR3 loop: CASSSGLAGGTDTQYF. As DNA, the CDR3 is TGTGCCAGCAGCTCTGGACTAGCGGGGGGTACAGATACGCAGTATTTT.

This clone has more than one count but fewer than ten. The CDR3 here is CASSQDWGATTNEKLFF. DNA for the CDR3: TGCGCCAGCAGCCAAGATTGGGGGGCTACGACTAATGAAAAACTGTTTTTT. The J gene is TRBJ1-4, the V gene TRBV4-1; D possibly corresponds to TRBD1 (6 bases). CDR3 length: 17 amino acids. Germline loops: CDR1 MGHRA, CDR2 YSYEKL. Trimming pared 0 bases from V and 2 bases from J, leaving 13 bases between.

In its sample, this clone was seen once. This rearrangement joins TRBV11-2 to TRBJ2-5, with TRBD2 identical over 10 bases. The CDR3 loop spans 17 amino acids. CDR1 is SGHAT, CDR2 FQNNGV, per germline. V lost 1 base, J lost 2 bases, and 7 bases stayed unmatched. This chain's CDR3 is CASSLAGSGGPQETQYF. The CDR3 DNA sequence: TGTGCCAGCAGCTTAGCGGGTAGCGGGGGGCCTCAAGAGACCCAGTACTTC.

This chain connects TRBV2 to TRBJ2-1, with 8 bases fitting TRBD2. This CDR3 contains 13 residues. The germline V gene encodes CDR1 SNHLY and CDR2 FYNNEI. V shed 2 bases, J shed 15 bases, and the junction held 9 bases outside the gene matches. In nucleotides, the CDR3 is TGTGCCAGCAGTGAACTCGCGGGGGGTAGTCCGTTCTTC. It specifies CASSELAGGSPFF. The full variable domain, with the rest looked up from reference TRBV2 and TRBJ2-1, is EPEVTQTPSHQVTQMGQEVILRCVPISNHLYFYWYRQILGQKVEFLVSFYNNEISEKSEIFDDQFSVERPDGSNFTLKIRSTKLEDSAMYFCASSELAGGSPFFGPGTRLTVL.

J is TRBJ2-7 and V is TRBV6-1; 13 bases agree with TRBD2. In germline, CDR1 is MNHNS, CDR2 SASEGT. V trimming: 6 bases; J trimming: 4 bases; junction bases outside the gene matches: 6. The CDR3 covers 15 residues. The CDR3 DNA sequence: TGTGCCAGCAGACCCGGACTAGCGGGAGTTTACGAGCAGTACTTC. Its translation: CASRPGLAGVYEQYF.

The chain combines TRBV5-1 with TRBJ1-1, with no clear D. Looked up from germline, CDR1 is SGHRS and CDR2 is YFSETQ. V gave up 2 bases and J gave up 5 bases, with 13 bases separating them. The CDR3 spans 14 residues. The CDR3 protein is CASSFDQLLTEAFF. The CDR3 region has the DNA TGCGCCAGCAGCTTTGACCAATTGTTGACTGAAGCTTTCTTT.

J is TRBJ1-2 and V is TRBV4-1; 8 bases map to TRBD1. The CDR3 loop spans 13 amino acids. Germline values: CDR1 MGHRA, CDR2 YSYEKL. J lost 5 bases, V lost 2 bases, and 1 base had no gene match. CDR3 amino acids: CASSQTGGYGYTF. The CDR3 bases are TGCGCCAGCAGCCAAACAGGGGGATATGGCTACACCTTC.

This rearrangement joins TRBV5-6 to TRBJ1-4; D unresolved. Germline V gene lookup returns CDR1 SGHDT and CDR2 YYEEEE. The CDR3 extends over 15 amino acids. Trimming cost V 0 bases and J 1 base, with 7 bases left between them. The CDR3 DNA sequence: TGTGCCAGCAGCTTGGTGGGAGGAACTAATGAAAAACTGTTTTTT. Its translation is CASSLVGGTNEKLFF.

The V call is TRBV11-2, the J call TRBJ1-3; 8 bases are shared with TRBD1. The CDR3 is 15 residues long. J lost 0 bases, V lost 5 bases, and 3 bases had no gene match. Germline V gene sequence: CDR1 SGHAT, CDR2 FQNNGV. CDR3 amino acids: CASSRQGPSGNTIYF. CDR3 bases: TGTGCCAGCAGCCGACAGGGGCCCTCTGGAAACACCATATATTTT.

This chain connects TRBV5-4 to TRBJ2-5, with D uncertain. The end of the DNA aligns better with TRBJ2-7, so the J call may be wrong. The CDR3 is 13 amino acids. Germline-derived CDR1 and CDR2 are SGHNT and YYREEE (reference sequence). CDR3 coding DNA: TGTGCCAGCAGCTTGGGGCGACTCGACGAGCAGTACTTC. Its protein is CASSLGRLDEQYF.

V gene TRBV2 combines with J gene TRBJ1-5; no firm D call. This CDR3 spans 14 amino acids. V shed 7 bases and J shed 1 base, with 11 bases lying between them. CDR1 and CDR2 (germline): SNHLY, FYNNEI. The chain's CDR3 is CASNLWGSNQPQHF. Here the CDR3 DNA reads TGTGCCAGCAACCTTTGGGGAAGCAATCAGCCCCAGCATTTT. Filled out from reference TRBV2 and TRBJ1-5, the complete variable domain reads EPEVTQTPSHQVTQMGQEVILRCVPISNHLYFYWYRQILGQKVEFLVSFYNNEISEKSEIFDDQFSVERPDGSNFTLKIRSTKLEDSAMYFCASNLWGSNQPQHFGDGTRLSIL.

This chain uses TRBV6-5 with TRBJ2-5; tentatively, D is TRBD2 (6 bases). V lost 11 bases and J 5 bases, leaving 6 bases between the germline ends. The CDR3 sequence is 9 residues long. Germline lookup yields CDR1 MNHEY and CDR2 SVGAGI. The CDR3 is CAREETQYF. The CDR3 region has the DNA TGTGCCCGGGAGGAGACCCAGTACTTC.

The chain recombines TRBV9 with TRBJ2-1; D gene uncertain. CDR1 and CDR2 (germline): SGDLS, YYNGEE. There are 16 residues in the CDR3. V lost 2 bases to trimming and J lost 8 bases, with 20 bases between them. The CDR3 region is CASSVGVSTTLDEQFF. CDR3 DNA: TGTGCCAGCAGCGTCGGCGTCTCGACCACTCTCGATGAGCAGTTCTTC.

The table lists this clone with a few counts. The chain couples TRBV2 to TRBJ2-1; D uncertain. This CDR3 region has 15 residues. Germline V gives CDR1 SNHLY, CDR2 FYNNEI. V gave up 1 base and J gave up 8 bases, with 15 bases separating them. CDR3 residues: CASSEEATPGHEQFF. In nucleotides, the CDR3 is TGTGCCAGCAGTGAAGAGGCCACTCCCGGCCATGAGCAGTTCTTC.

This chain links TRBV4-1 with TRBJ2-4; unclear D gene. V lost 0 bases to trimming and J lost 0 bases, with 12 bases between them. Germline V gene data show CDR1 as MGHRA and CDR2 as YSYEKL. The CDR3 runs to 17 residues. The CDR3 bases are TGCGCCAGCAGCCAAGAACCCCCCCCAGTAGCCAAAAACATTCAGTACTTC. It codes for CASSQEPPPVAKNIQYF.